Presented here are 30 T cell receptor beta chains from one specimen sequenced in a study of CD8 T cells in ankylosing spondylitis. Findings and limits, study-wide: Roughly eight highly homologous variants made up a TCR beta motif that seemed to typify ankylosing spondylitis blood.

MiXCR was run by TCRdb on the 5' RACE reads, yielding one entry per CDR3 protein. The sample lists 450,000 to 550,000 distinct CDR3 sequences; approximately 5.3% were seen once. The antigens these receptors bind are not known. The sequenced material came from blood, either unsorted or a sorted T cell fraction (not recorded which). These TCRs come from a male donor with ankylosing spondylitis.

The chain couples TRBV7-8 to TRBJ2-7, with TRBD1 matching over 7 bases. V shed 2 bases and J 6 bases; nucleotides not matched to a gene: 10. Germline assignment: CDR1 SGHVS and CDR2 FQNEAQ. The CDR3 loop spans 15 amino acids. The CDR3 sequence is CASSLRPRDSGEQYF. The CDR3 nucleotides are TGTGCCAGCAGCTTACGTCCCCGGGACAGCGGCGAGCAGTACTTC.

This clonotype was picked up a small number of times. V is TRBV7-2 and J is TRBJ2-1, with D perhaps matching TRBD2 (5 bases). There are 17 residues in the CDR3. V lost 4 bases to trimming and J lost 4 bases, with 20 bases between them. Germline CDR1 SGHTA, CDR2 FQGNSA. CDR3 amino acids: CASSSRALSTGYNEQFF. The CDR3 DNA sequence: TGTGCCAGCAGCTCGAGGGCCCTTTCTACGGGGTACAATGAGCAGTTCTTC.

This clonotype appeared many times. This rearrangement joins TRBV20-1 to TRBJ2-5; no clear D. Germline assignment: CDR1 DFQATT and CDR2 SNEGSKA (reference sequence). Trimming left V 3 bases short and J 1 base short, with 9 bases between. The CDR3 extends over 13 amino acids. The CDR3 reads CSARGWAQETQYF. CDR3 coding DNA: TGCAGTGCTAGGGGATGGGCCCAAGAGACCCAGTACTTC.

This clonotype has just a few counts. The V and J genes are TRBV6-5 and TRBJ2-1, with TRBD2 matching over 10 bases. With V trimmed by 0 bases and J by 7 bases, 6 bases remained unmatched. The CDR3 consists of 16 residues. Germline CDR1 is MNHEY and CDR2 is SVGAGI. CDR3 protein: CASSYSSGGAKNEQFF. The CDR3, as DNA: TGTGCCAGCAGTTACTCGAGCGGGGGGGCTAAGAATGAGCAGTTCTTC.

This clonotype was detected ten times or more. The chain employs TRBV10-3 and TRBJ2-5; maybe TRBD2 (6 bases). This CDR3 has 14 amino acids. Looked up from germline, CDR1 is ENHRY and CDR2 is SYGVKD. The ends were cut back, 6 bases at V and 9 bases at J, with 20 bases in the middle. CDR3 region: CAIRSPNGPGAQYF. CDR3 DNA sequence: TGTGCCATCAGGTCTCCCAATGGCCCGGGGGCCCAGTACTTC.

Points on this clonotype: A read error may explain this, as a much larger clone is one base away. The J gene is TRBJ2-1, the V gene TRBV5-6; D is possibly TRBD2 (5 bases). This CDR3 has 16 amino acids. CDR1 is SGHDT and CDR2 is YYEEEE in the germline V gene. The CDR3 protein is CASSLEAESSYNEHFF. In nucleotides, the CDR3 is TGTGCCAGCAGCCTGGAGGCGGAGAGCTCCTACAATGAGCATTTCTTC.

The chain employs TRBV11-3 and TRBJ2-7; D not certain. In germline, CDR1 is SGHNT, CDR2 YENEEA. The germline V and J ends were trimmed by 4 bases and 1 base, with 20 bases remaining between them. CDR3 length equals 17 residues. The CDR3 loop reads CASSSGFWERRSYEQYF. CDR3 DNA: TGTGCCAGCAGCTCGGGTTTCTGGGAACGTAGGTCCTACGAGCAGTACTTC. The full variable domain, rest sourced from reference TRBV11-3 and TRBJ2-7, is EAGVVQSPRYKIIEKKQPVAFWCNPISGHNTLYWYLQNLGQGPELLIRYENEEAVDDSQLPKDRFSAERLKGVDSTLKIQPAELGDSAVYLCASSSGFWERRSYEQYFGPGTRLTVT.

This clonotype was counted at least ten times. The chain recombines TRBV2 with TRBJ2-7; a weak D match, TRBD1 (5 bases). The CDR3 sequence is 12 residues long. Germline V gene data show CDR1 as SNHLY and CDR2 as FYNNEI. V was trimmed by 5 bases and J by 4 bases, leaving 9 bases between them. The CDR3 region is CASSPDMYEQYF. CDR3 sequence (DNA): TGTGCCAGCAGTCCGGACATGTACGAGCAGTACTTC.

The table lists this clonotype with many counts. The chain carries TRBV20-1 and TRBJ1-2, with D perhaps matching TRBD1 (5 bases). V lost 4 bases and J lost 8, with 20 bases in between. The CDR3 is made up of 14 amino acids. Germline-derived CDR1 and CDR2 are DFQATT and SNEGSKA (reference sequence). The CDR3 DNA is TGCAGTGCTAACCTACAGGCGCATGCGGGAGGCTACACCTTC. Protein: CSANLQAHAGGYTF.

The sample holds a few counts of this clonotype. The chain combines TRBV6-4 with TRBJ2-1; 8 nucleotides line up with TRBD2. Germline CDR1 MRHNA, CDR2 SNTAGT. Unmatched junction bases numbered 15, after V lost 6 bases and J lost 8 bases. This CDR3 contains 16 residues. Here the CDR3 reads CASSRRGAGVMDEQFF. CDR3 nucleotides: TGTGCCAGCAGCCGGCGGGGAGCGGGAGTTATGGATGAGCAGTTCTTC.

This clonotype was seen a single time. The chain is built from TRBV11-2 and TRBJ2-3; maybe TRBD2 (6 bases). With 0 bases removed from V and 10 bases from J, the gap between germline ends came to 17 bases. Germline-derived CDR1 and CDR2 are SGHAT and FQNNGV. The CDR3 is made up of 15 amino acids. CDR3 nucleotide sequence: TGTGCCAGCAGCTTAGATGGAGGGCTTCCGGGGGCGCAGTATTTT. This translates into CASSLDGGLPGAQYF.

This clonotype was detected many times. Here the CDR3 DNA reads TGTGCCAGCAGTTCGCCGGGACGGGGGTTCCACTTT. Translating gives CASSSPGRGFHF. The gene calls are TRBV28 and TRBJ1-6, with a weak D call TRBD1 (5 bases). The CDR3 totals 12 residues. V lost 4 bases, J lost 17 bases, and 15 bases lay in between. Per the germline V gene, CDR1 is MDHEN and CDR2 is SYDVKM. The full variable domain, in which reference TRBV28 and TRBJ1-6 provide the parts outside the CDR3, is DVKVTQSSRYLVKRTGEKVFLECVQDMDHENMFWYRQDPGLGLRLIYFSYDVKMKEKGDIPEGYSVSREKKERFSLILESASTNQTSMYLCASSSPGRGFHFGNGTRLTVT.

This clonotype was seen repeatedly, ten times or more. DNA for the CDR3: TGTGCCACCAGCAGAGATCGGGGTAGCACAGATACGCAGTATTTT. This sequence encodes CATSRDRGSTDTQYF. The V and J genes are TRBV15 and TRBJ2-3; D perhaps matches TRBD2 (5 bases). CDR1 LNHNV and CDR2 YYDKDF come from the germline V gene (reference sequence). V was shortened by 0 bases and J by 0 bases, with 7 bases between the two germline ends. The length of the CDR3 is 15 residues.

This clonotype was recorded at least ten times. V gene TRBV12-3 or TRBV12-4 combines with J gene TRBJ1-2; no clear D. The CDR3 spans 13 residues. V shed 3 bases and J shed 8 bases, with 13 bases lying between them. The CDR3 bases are TGTGCCAGCAGTTTTTGGGCCCTCCTCGGCTACACCTTC. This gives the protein CASSFWALLGYTF.

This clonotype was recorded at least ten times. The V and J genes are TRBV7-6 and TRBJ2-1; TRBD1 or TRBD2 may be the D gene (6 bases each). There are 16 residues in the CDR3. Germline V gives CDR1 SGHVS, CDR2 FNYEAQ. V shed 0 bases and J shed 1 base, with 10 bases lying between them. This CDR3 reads CASSLAEGESYNEQFF. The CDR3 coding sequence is TGTGCCAGCAGCTTAGCGGAGGGGGAATCCTACAATGAGCAGTTCTTC.

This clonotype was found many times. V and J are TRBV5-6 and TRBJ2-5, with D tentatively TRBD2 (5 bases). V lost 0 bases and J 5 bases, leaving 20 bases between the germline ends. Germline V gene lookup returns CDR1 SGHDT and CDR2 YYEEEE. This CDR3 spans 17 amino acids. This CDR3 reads CASSLGPYRGIRETQYF. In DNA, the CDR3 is TGTGCCAGCAGCTTGGGCCCATACCGAGGGATTAGGGAGACCCAGTACTTC.

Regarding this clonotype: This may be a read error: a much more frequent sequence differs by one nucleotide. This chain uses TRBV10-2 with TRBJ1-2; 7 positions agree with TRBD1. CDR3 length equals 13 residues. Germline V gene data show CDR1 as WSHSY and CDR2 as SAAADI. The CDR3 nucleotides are TGCACCAGCAGAACCGGGACAGACTATGGCTACACCTTC. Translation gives CTSRTGTDYGYTF.

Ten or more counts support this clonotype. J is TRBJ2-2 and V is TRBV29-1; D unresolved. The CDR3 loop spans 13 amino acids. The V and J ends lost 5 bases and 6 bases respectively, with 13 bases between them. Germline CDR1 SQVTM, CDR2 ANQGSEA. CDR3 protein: CSVPLGGAGELFF. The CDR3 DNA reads TGCAGCGTTCCTTTAGGTGGGGCCGGGGAGCTGTTTTTT.

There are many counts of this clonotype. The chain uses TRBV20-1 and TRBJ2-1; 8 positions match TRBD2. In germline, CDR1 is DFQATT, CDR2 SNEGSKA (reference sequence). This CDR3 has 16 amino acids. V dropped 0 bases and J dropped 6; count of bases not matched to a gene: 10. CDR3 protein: CSARDFRGGSFNEQFF. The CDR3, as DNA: TGCAGTGCTAGAGATTTTCGGGGGGGCAGCTTCAATGAGCAGTTCTTC.

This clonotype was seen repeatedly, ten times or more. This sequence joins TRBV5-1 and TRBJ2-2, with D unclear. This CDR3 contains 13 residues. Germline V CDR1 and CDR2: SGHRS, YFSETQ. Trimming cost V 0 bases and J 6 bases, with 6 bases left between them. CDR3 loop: CASSLVPPGELFF. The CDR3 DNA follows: TGCGCCAGCAGCTTGGTCCCACCCGGGGAGCTGTTTTTT.

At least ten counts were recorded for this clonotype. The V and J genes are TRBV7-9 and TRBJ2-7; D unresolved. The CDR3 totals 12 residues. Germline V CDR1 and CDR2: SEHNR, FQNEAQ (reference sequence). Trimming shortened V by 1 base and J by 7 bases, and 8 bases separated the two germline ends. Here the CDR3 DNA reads TGTGCCAGCAGCTTAGTCGACCCTGAGCAGTACTTC. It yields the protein CASSLVDPEQYF.

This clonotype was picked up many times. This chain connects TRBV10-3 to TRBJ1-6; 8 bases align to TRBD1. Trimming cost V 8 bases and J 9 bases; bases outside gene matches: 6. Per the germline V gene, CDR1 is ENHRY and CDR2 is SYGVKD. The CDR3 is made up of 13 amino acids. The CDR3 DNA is TGTGCCATCGCGGGACAGGTGGGTTCACCCCTCCACTTT. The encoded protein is CAIAGQVGSPLHF.

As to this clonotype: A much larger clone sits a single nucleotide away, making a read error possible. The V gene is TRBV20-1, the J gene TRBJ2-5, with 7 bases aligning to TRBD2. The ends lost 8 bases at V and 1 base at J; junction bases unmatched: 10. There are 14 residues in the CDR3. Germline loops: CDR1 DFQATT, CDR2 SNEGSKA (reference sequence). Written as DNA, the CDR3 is TGCAGTCCCCCACGGGGACTACTCCAAGAGACCCAGTACTTC. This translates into CSPPRGLLQETQYF.

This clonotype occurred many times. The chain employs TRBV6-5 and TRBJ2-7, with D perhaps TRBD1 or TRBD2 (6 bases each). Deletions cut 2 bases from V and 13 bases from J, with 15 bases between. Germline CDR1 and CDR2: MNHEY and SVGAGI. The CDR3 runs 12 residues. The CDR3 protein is CASSYGGGNQYF. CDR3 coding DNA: TGTGCCAGCAGTTACGGGGGCGGGAATCAATACTTC.

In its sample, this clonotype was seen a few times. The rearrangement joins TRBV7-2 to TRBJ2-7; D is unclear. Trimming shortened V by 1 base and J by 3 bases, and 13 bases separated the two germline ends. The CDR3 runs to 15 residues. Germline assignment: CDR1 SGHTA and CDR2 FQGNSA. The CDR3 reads CASSLGPHDGYEQYF. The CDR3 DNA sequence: TGTGCCAGCAGCTTAGGGCCTCATGATGGCTACGAGCAGTACTTC.

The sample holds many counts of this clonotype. The CDR3 DNA follows: TGCAGCGTTCCCTCCAGGGCCCCCTATGGCTACACCTTC. It is translated as CSVPSRAPYGYTF. The chain has TRBV29-1 and TRBJ1-2; perhaps TRBD1 as D (5 bases). Trimming cost V 5 bases and J 4 bases, with 14 bases left between them. The CDR3 has 13 amino acids. Germline V lookup: CDR1 SQVTM, CDR2 ANQGSEA.

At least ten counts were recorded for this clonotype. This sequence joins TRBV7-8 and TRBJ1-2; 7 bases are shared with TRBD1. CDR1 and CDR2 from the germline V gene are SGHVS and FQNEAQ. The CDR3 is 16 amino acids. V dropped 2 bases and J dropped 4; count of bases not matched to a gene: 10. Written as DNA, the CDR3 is TGTGCCAGCAGCTTAAACCCCAGGGGGACTGGCTATGGCTACACCTTC. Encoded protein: CASSLNPRGTGYGYTF.

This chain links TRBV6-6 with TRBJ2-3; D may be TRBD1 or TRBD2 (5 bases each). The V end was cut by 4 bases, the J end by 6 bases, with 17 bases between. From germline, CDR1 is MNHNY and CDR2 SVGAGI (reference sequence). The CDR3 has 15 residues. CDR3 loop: CASSSPGPLLDTQYF. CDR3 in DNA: TGTGCCAGCAGTTCCCCGGGACCCCTTCTGGATACGCAGTATTTT.

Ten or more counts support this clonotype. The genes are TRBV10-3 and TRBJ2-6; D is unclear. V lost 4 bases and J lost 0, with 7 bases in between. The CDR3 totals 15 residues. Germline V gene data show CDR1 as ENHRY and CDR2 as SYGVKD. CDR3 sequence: CAISGSLSGANVLTF. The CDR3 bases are TGTGCCATCAGTGGGAGTCTCTCTGGGGCCAACGTCCTGACTTTC.

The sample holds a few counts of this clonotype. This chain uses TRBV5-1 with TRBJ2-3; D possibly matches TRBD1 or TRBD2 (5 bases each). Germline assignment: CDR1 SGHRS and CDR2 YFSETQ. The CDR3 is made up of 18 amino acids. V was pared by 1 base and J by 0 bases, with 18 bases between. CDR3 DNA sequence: TGCGCCAGCAGCTTGCTCGGGGCGGGCGTTACTAGCACAGATACGCAGTATTTT. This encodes CASSLLGAGVTSTDTQYF. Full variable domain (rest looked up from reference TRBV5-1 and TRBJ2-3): KAGVTQTPRYLIKTRGQQVTLSCSPISGHRSVSWYQQTPGQGLQFLFEYFSETQRNKGNFPGRFSGRQFSNSRSEMNVSTLELGDSALYLCASSLLGAGVTSTDTQYFGPGTRLTVL.